This TCR beta chain comes out of a study of blood T cell repertoires in COVID-19. Method: immunoSEQ multiplex PCR; TCRdb's copy keeps in-frame clones and lacks some. This sample has some 70,000 clones, with just under 90% found just once. CDR3 length equals 15 residues. Trimming left V 4 bases short and J 2 bases short, with 15 bases between. Germline V gene sequence: CDR1 MNHEY, CDR2 SMNVEV (reference sequence). This sequence was found in a woman of 80 years or more with active COVID-19. Sequenced: peripheral blood. J is TRBJ2-7 and V is TRBV27; a weak D match, TRBD2 (5 bases). CDR3 loop: CASSSLDGGTYEQYF. The DNA for the CDR3 is TGTGCCAGCAGTTCTCTGGACGGAGGAACCTACGAGCAGTACTTC.